Each of the 32 T cell receptor beta chains below was sequenced from the same sample in a study of T cell repertoires in cytomegalovirus infection. TCRdb re-called the reads through MiXCR, storing one row per CDR3 protein. The table lists roughly 310,000 distinct CDR3 sequences, about 28% of them singletons, with 20% in the top ten. No cognate antigen is known for these TCRs. This specimen was cultured PBMCs, taken from culture after CMV antigen stimulation. The source is a human donor in good health (CMV status not recorded). Some clones in this sample may be carry-over from other donors' samples.

The V gene is TRBV7-3, the J gene TRBJ1-1; D is uncertain. CDR1 SGHTA and CDR2 FQGTGA come from the germline V gene. V was pared by 2 bases and J by 8 bases, with 3 bases between. This CDR3 is built from 10 residues. DNA of the CDR3: TGTGCCAGCAGCTTATCGGAAGCTTTCTTT. Its translation is CASSLSEAFF.

The rearrangement joins TRBV2 to TRBJ2-7, with D tentatively TRBD1 (6 bases). Per the germline V gene, CDR1 is SNHLY and CDR2 is FYNNEI. This CDR3 comprises 11 residues. The ends were cut back, 6 bases at V and 7 bases at J, with 10 bases in the middle. CDR3 DNA sequence: TGTGCCAGCAGCGCAGGGGTTGAGCAGTACTTC. Translated, it gives CASSAGVEQYF.

V gene TRBV19 combines with J gene TRBJ1-6; TRBD1 matches 7 bases. CDR3 length: 14 amino acids. V was pared by 3 bases and J by 7 bases, with 3 bases of the junction left unmatched. Germline V gene sequence: CDR1 LNHDA, CDR2 SQIVND (reference sequence). This CDR3 is CASSIQGGNSPLHF. The CDR3 bases are TGTGCCAGTAGTATTCAGGGGGGGAATTCACCCCTCCACTTT.

In this sample, this clonotype turned up a few times. The V call is TRBV25-1, the J call TRBJ1-2; D remains unclear. V was pared by 1 base and J by 7 bases, with 10 bases between. The germline V gene encodes CDR1 MGHDK and CDR2 SYGVNS. The CDR3 has 13 residues. The CDR3 nucleotides are TGTGCCAGCAGTGAATTCTCGTCTAGTGGCTACACCTTC. Translation: CASSEFSSSGYTF.

V usage is TRBV10-3 and J usage is TRBJ2-7; 7 bases agree with TRBD1. Germline CDR1 and CDR2: ENHRY and SYGVKD. This CDR3 has 14 residues. The V segment lost 10 bases and the J segment 1 base; nucleotides outside the gene matches: 10. For the CDR3, the DNA is TGTGCCACCATGACAGGGTCAGGTTCCTACGAGCAGTACTTC. Its protein product is CATMTGSGSYEQYF.

The chain recombines TRBV6-6 with TRBJ1-4; D is unresolved. CDR1 MNHNY and CDR2 SVGAGI come from the germline V gene (reference sequence). The CDR3 has 13 residues. V lost 2 bases, J lost 7 bases, and 8 bases lay in between. CDR3: CASSYAEGEKLFF. The DNA for the CDR3 is TGTGCCAGCAGTTACGCGGAGGGTGAAAAACTGTTTTTT.

The chain links TRBV7-9 to TRBJ2-3; maybe TRBD2 (6 bases). The CDR3 length is 15 residues. CDR1 and CDR2 (germline): SEHNR, FQNEAQ (reference sequence). Trimming removed 5 bases at V and 4 bases at J, with 16 bases between. CDR3 region: CASSDLGGVADTQYF. The CDR3 nucleotides are TGTGCCAGCAGCGACTTGGGGGGTGTCGCAGATACGCAGTATTTT. The full variable domain, in which reference TRBV7-9 and TRBJ2-3 provide the parts outside the CDR3, is DTGVSQNPRHKITKRGQNVTFRCDPISEHNRLYWYRQTLGQGPEFLTYFQNEAQLEKSRLLSDRFSAERPKGSFSTLEIQRTEQGDSAMYLCASSDLGGVADTQYFGPGTRLTVL.

The chain joins TRBV7-9 to TRBJ2-3; 10 nucleotides match TRBD2. Germline values: CDR1 SEHNR, CDR2 FQNEAQ (reference sequence). This CDR3 region has 16 residues. V shed 5 bases, J shed 12 bases, and the junction held 17 bases outside the gene matches. This chain's CDR3 is CASSRKSGRETPRQYF. The CDR3 DNA reads TGTGCCAGCAGCCGAAAGAGCGGGAGGGAGACTCCCCGTCAGTATTTT.

About this clonotype itself: This could be a read error, since a much larger clone is one nucleotide away. CDR3 in amino acids: CAGSTYRTGNYGYTF. The CDR3 region has the DNA TGTGCCGGTAGTACTTACCGGACGGGGAACTATGGCTACACCTTC. The chain recombines TRBV19 with TRBJ1-2, with D unresolved. Germline-derived CDR1 and CDR2 are LNHDA and SQIVND (reference sequence). There are 15 residues in the CDR3.

This clonotype has at least ten counts. The chain carries TRBV5-4 and TRBJ2-5; D gene ambiguous. With 3 bases removed from V and 2 bases from J, the gap between germline ends came to 14 bases. The CDR3 covers 15 residues. The germline V gene encodes CDR1 SGHNT and CDR2 YYREEE (reference sequence). The CDR3, as DNA: TGTGCCAGCAGCTCACCAAGGACGGAGCAAGAGACCCAGTACTTC. Translating it yields CASSSPRTEQETQYF.

This chain joins TRBV19 and TRBJ2-3; the match to TRBD2 covers 10 bases. CDR1 LNHDA and CDR2 SQIVND come from the germline V gene (reference sequence). V was pared by 3 bases and J by 4 bases, with 7 bases of the junction left unmatched. The CDR3 runs 16 residues. For the CDR3, the DNA is TGTGCCAGTAGTATCCAAGCGGGAGGGCGAGCAGATACGCAGTATTTT. This gives the protein CASSIQAGGRADTQYF.

This clonotype has only a few counts. The chain employs TRBV4-1 and TRBJ1-5; 7 bases line up with TRBD1. This CDR3 is 15 amino acids long. Trimming removed 1 base from V and 3 bases from J; junction bases left unmatched: 3. Germline values: CDR1 MGHRA, CDR2 YSYEKL. The CDR3 protein is CASSQGQGNNQPQHF. CDR3 in DNA: TGCGCCAGCAGCCAAGGACAGGGTAACAATCAGCCCCAGCATTTT.

The chain joins TRBV7-9 to TRBJ1-5, with a possible D match to TRBD1 (5 bases). The germline CDR1 and CDR2 sequences are SEHNR and FQNEAQ (reference sequence). The ends were cut back, 8 bases at V and 4 bases at J, with 15 bases in the middle. The CDR3 contains 14 residues. The CDR3 nucleotides read TGTGCCAGCGGGAGGGGACGGCAGAATCAGCCCCAGCATTTT. Translating gives CASGRGRQNQPQHF.

J is TRBJ1-1 and V is TRBV7-9; D might be TRBD1 (5 bases). V was cut by 6 bases and J by 6 bases, with 17 bases left in between. The CDR3 is made up of 14 amino acids. Germline V gene sequence: CDR1 SEHNR, CDR2 FQNEAQ (reference sequence). The CDR3 coding sequence is TGTGCCAGCAGTTATTTACGGGGGGGGGCTGAAGCTTTCTTT. Protein sequence: CASSYLRGGAEAFF.

The chain is built from TRBV10-3 and TRBJ2-7, with 7 bases that match TRBD1. This CDR3 is 13 amino acids long. Germline CDR1 is ENHRY and CDR2 is SYGVKD. V lost 7 bases to trimming and J lost 6 bases; unmatched junction nucleotides: 9. This CDR3 is CAITEGAVSEQYF. The CDR3 DNA is TGTGCCATCACCGAGGGGGCAGTCTCCGAGCAGTACTTC.

This clonotype has just one count. Possible read error: a much larger clone is one base away. CDR3 in DNA: TGTGCCAGCAGCCTGGGACGGACCTCTGGAAACACCATATATTTT. Encoded protein: CASSLGRTSGNTIYF. V usage is TRBV11-1 and J usage is TRBJ1-3, with D possibly being TRBD1 (5 bases). The V gene lost 5 bases and the J gene lost 0 bases, with 11 bases spanning the gap. Germline V gives CDR1 SGHAT, CDR2 FQDESV (reference sequence). This CDR3 spans 15 amino acids.

The rearrangement joins TRBV5-6 to TRBJ2-3; tentatively, D is TRBD2 (5 bases). This CDR3 region has 13 residues. Germline values: CDR1 SGHDT, CDR2 YYEEEE. Trimming took 3 bases from V and 3 from J, leaving 8 bases between them. CDR3 sequence (DNA): TGTGCCAGCAGCTGGACTGCTACAGATACGCAGTATTTT. It yields the protein CASSWTATDTQYF. The full variable domain, with the rest looked up from reference TRBV5-6 and TRBJ2-3, is DAGVTQSPTHLIKTRGQQVTLRCSPKSGHDTVSWYQQALGQGPQFIFQYYEEEERQRGNFPDRFSGHQFPNYSSELNVNALLLGDSALYLCASSWTATDTQYFGPGTRLTVL.

Only a few counts were recorded for this clonotype. V usage is TRBV19 and J usage is TRBJ1-2; 8 bases fit TRBD1. The V and J ends lost 5 bases and 4 bases, in that order; junction bases with no gene match: 9. Germline assignment: CDR1 LNHDA and CDR2 SQIVND (reference sequence). CDR3 length: 15 residues. The CDR3 loop reads CASSVAQGAGYGYTF. In DNA form, the CDR3 reads TGTGCCAGTAGTGTAGCCCAGGGGGCAGGCTATGGCTACACCTTC. Drawing the rest from reference TRBV19 and TRBJ1-2, the complete variable domain is DGGITQSPKYLFRKEGQNVTLSCEQNLNHDAMYWYRQDPGQGLRLIYYSQIVNDFQKGDIAEGYSVSREKKESFPLTVTSAQKNPTAFYLCASSVAQGAGYGYTFGSGTRLTVV.

Turning to this clonotype: The junction shows a germline mismatch at one end, possibly a read error. The chain carries TRBV6-1 and TRBJ1-4; D is unclear. CDR1 is MNHNS and CDR2 is SASEGT in the germline V gene. The CDR3 runs to 12 residues. The CDR3 here is CASSETIAAIVF. The CDR3 DNA reads TGTGCCAGCAGTGAAACTATCGCCGCGATTGTTTTT.

This clonotype was detected only a few times. V and J are TRBV27 and TRBJ2-3, with a tentative D call TRBD2 (5 bases). In germline, CDR1 is MNHEY, CDR2 SMNVEV (reference sequence). V was pared by 7 bases and J by 4 bases, with 18 bases between. This CDR3 has 15 amino acids. The CDR3 loop reads CASTWRGRGSDTQYF. The CDR3 DNA sequence: TGTGCCAGCACCTGGCGAGGGAGAGGATCAGATACGCAGTATTTT.

This chain uses TRBV7-8 with TRBJ1-1; tentatively, D is TRBD1 (5 bases). The germline gives CDR1 SGHVS, CDR2 FQNEAQ. V lost 6 bases and J 1 base, leaving 15 bases between the germline ends. This CDR3 has 15 residues. The CDR3 spells CASRPYGGKNTEAFF. DNA for the CDR3: TGTGCCAGCAGGCCTTACGGGGGGAAGAACACTGAAGCTTTCTTT.

The V call is TRBV19, the J call TRBJ1-2, with 7 bases matching TRBD1. The CDR3 contains 14 residues. V shed 5 bases and J 8 bases; nucleotides not matched to a gene: 11. Germline V gene lookup returns CDR1 LNHDA and CDR2 SQIVND (reference sequence). CDR3 bases: TGTGCCAGTAGTGCAGGACAGGAAGGAGGCGGCTACACCTTC. It translates to CASSAGQEGGGYTF.

The gene calls are TRBV5-5 and TRBJ2-1; the D gene is possibly TRBD2 (6 bases). Germline values: CDR1 SGHKS, CDR2 YYEKEE (reference sequence). V dropped 1 base and J dropped 9 bases, with 23 bases sitting between them. This CDR3 spans 17 amino acids. The CDR3 sequence: CASSLTGGGASLSEQFF. DNA of the CDR3: TGTGCCAGCAGCTTGACTGGCGGCGGGGCCTCCTTAAGTGAGCAGTTCTTC.

This clonotype occurred a few times. V is TRBV7-2 and J is TRBJ2-3, with 9 bases lining up with TRBD2. J lost 6 bases, V lost 3 bases, and 4 bases had no gene match. Per germline, CDR1 SGHTA and CDR2 FQGNSA. CDR3 length equals 14 residues. The CDR3 region is CASSFAGGIDTQYF. Written as DNA, the CDR3 is TGTGCCAGCAGCTTTGCGGGGGGGATTGATACGCAGTATTTT.

This clonotype was detected ten times or more. The chain is built from TRBV12-3 or TRBV12-4 and TRBJ1-2; TRBD1 aligns across 10 bases. Unmatched junction bases numbered 4, after V lost 5 bases and J lost 4 bases. The CDR3 length is 14 residues. This CDR3 is CASSRRDRGYGYTF. In DNA form, the CDR3 reads TGTGCCAGCAGTAGGAGGGACAGGGGCTATGGCTACACCTTC.

The gene calls are TRBV7-2 and TRBJ1-1; D is unclear. This CDR3 region has 12 residues. CDR1 and CDR2 (germline): SGHTA, FQGNSA. V lost 4 bases to trimming and J lost 10 bases, with 13 bases between them. CDR3 in amino acids: CASSSSGIGAFF. CDR3 in DNA: TGTGCCAGCAGCTCTTCCGGGATTGGAGCTTTCTTT.

This clonotype was picked up a small number of times. This chain uses TRBV12-3 or TRBV12-4 with TRBJ2-7; D is ambiguous. The CDR3 contains 14 residues. The ends were cut back, 6 bases at V and 1 base at J, with 13 bases in the middle. CDR3 in amino acids: CASSPHISSYEQYF. Written as DNA, the CDR3 is TGTGCCAGCAGCCCACATATCTCATCCTACGAGCAGTACTTC.

The CDR3 nucleotides are TGCAGCGTTGATTGGGGCCTCTATGGCTACACCTTC. It translates to CSVDWGLYGYTF. The chain carries TRBV29-1 and TRBJ1-2, with TRBD1 as a possible D gene (5 bases). Germline V gives CDR1 SQVTM, CDR2 ANQGSEA. V was shortened by 3 bases and J by 4 bases, with 9 bases between the two germline ends. The CDR3 extends over 12 amino acids.

This clonotype appeared a few times. V and J are TRBV12-3 or TRBV12-4 and TRBJ1-2, with D possibly matching TRBD1 (5 bases). The CDR3 spans 15 residues. Trimming removed 3 bases from V and 2 bases from J, with 13 bases in between. Here the CDR3 DNA reads TGTGCCAGCAGTTTCCCCCAGGGAGGCAACTATGGCTACACCTTC. Its protein product is CASSFPQGGNYGYTF.

This clonotype was seen more than once but under ten times. The chain couples TRBV7-8 to TRBJ2-7; D gene unclear. The V gene lost 2 bases and the J gene lost 0 bases, with 5 bases spanning the gap. This CDR3 has 13 residues. Germline values: CDR1 SGHVS, CDR2 FQNEAQ. DNA for the CDR3: TGTGCCAGCAGCTTAATTAGCTCCTACGAGCAGTACTTC. This translates into CASSLISSYEQYF.

The chain employs TRBV7-2 and TRBJ2-5; D might be TRBD2 (6 bases). Trimming left V 2 bases short and J 5 bases short, with 18 bases between. There are 16 residues in the CDR3. CDR1 SGHTA and CDR2 FQGNSA come from the germline V gene. CDR3 loop: CASSLTLIPAGETQYF. CDR3 nucleotides: TGTGCCAGCAGCTTAACCCTGATTCCCGCGGGGGAGACCCAGTACTTC.

This clonotype has more than one count but fewer than ten. The V and J genes are TRBV27 and TRBJ1-1; TRBD1 matches at 7 bases. This CDR3 spans 14 amino acids. Germline CDR1 is MNHEY and CDR2 is SMNVEV (reference sequence). V shed 6 bases and J 0 bases; nucleotides not matched to a gene: 4. CDR3 sequence (DNA): TGTGCCAGCAGGATACAGGGGATGAACACTGAAGCTTTCTTT. It is translated as CASRIQGMNTEAFF.